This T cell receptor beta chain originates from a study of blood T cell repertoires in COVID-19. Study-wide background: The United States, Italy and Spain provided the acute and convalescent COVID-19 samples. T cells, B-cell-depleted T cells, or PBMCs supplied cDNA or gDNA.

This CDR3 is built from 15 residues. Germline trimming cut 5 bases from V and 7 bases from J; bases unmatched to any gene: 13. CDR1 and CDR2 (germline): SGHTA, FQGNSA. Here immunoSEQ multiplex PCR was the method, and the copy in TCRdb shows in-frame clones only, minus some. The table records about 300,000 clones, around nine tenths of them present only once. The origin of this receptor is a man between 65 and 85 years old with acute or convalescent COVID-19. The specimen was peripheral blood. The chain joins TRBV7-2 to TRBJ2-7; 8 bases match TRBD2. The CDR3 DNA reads TGTGCCAGCAGCCACGGGGGGGCTAATTTACGGGAGCAGTACTTC. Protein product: CASSHGGANLREQYF.